Below are 30 T cell receptor beta chains sequenced from a single sample in a study of blood T cell repertoires in COVID-19. Using immunoSEQ multiplex PCR, the repertoire was profiled, and TCRdb retains in-frame clones only, with some absent. Found here are under 250,000 clones, about 83% of them singletons; the top ten hold roughly an eighth. Sample: peripheral blood. The receptors here all came from a man older than 75 with acute or convalescent COVID-19.

This clone was seen a few times. One junction end does not reproduce the germline sequence, and a read error may be involved. This rearrangement joins TRBV2 to TRBJ1-1; weak D call: TRBD1 (6 bases). CDR3 length: 11 amino acids. CDR1 is SNHLY, CDR2 FYNNEI, per germline. The CDR3: CASRETGTRVF. CDR3 DNA sequence: TGTGCCAGCAGGGAAACAGGGACTAGAGTCTTT.

V and J are TRBV25-1 and TRBJ2-7, with D possibly matching TRBD1 (6 bases). This CDR3 contains 13 residues. V was shortened by 6 bases and J by 4 bases, with 13 bases between the two germline ends. The V gene's germline CDR1 is MGHDK and CDR2 SYGVNS. The CDR3 loop is CASRQGGEYEQYF. The CDR3 nucleotides are TGTGCCAGCAGACAGGGCGGTGAATACGAGCAGTACTTC.

This chain connects TRBV29-1 to TRBJ1-1; perhaps TRBD1 as D (5 bases). The CDR3 covers 13 residues. CDR1 is SQVTM, CDR2 ANQGSEA, per germline. V was pared by 6 bases and J by 6 bases, with 17 bases between. CDR3 amino acids: CSVVAIPGAEAFF. CDR3 coding DNA: TGCAGCGTCGTTGCTATTCCGGGGGCTGAAGCTTTCTTT. The full variable domain, with the rest looked up from reference TRBV29-1 and TRBJ1-1, is SAVISQKPSRDICQRGTSLTIQCQVDSQVTMMFWYRQQPGQSLTLIATANQGSEATYESGFVIDKFPISRPNLTFSTLTVSNMSPEDSSIYLCSVVAIPGAEAFFGQGTRLTVV.

The V call is TRBV5-1, the J call TRBJ2-2; possible D gene TRBD2, 6 bases. Germline lookup yields CDR1 SGHRS and CDR2 YFSETQ. Trimming removed 5 bases at V and 10 bases at J, with 15 bases between. The CDR3 runs to 13 residues. CDR3 region: CASRSTSLEELFF. CDR3 coding DNA: TGCGCCAGCAGATCGACTAGTCTCGAGGAGCTGTTTTTT. Based on the CDR3 plus reference TRBV5-1 and TRBJ2-2, the full variable domain is KAGVTQTPRYLIKTRGQQVTLSCSPISGHRSVSWYQQTPGQGLQFLFEYFSETQRNKGNFPGRFSGRQFSNSRSEMNVSTLELGDSALYLCASRSTSLEELFFGEGSRLTVL.

This rearrangement joins TRBV15 to TRBJ1-4; D is possibly TRBD1 (6 bases). The CDR3 loop spans 16 amino acids. V was shortened by 2 bases and J by 8 bases, with 18 bases between the two germline ends. The germline V gene encodes CDR1 LNHNV and CDR2 YYDKDF (reference sequence). The CDR3 coding sequence is TGTGCCACCAGCAGACTTCTTGGGGGGGCCCTAGAAAAACTGTTTTTT. Its protein is CATSRLLGGALEKLFF.

This chain uses TRBV11-2 with TRBJ2-7; maybe TRBD1 (6 bases). Germline-derived CDR1 and CDR2 are SGHAT and FQNNGV. This CDR3 has 14 residues. Trimming removed 2 bases from V and 6 bases from J, with 14 bases in between. CDR3 residues: CASSLLYRVGEQYF. CDR3 nucleotides: TGTGCCAGCAGCTTATTGTACAGGGTAGGCGAGCAGTACTTC.

The chain has TRBV6-5 and TRBJ2-2, with 7 bases lining up with TRBD2. Germline V gene sequence: CDR1 MNHEY, CDR2 SVGAGI. Losses at the gene ends were 2 bases for V and 8 bases for J; bases not matched to a gene: 5. The CDR3 totals 14 residues. The CDR3 reads CASSYLQLAGELFF. As DNA, the CDR3 is TGTGCCAGCAGTTACCTTCAACTAGCGGGGGAGCTGTTTTTT.

The chain recombines TRBV19 with TRBJ1-1, with 9 bases lining up with TRBD1. The CDR3 length is 15 residues. Trimming removed 4 bases from V and 5 bases from J; junction bases left unmatched: 8. Germline values: CDR1 LNHDA, CDR2 SQIVND (reference sequence). CDR3 protein: CASSKQGAGETEAFF. The CDR3 DNA sequence: TGTGCCAGTAGTAAACAGGGGGCCGGGGAAACTGAAGCTTTCTTT. Using reference TRBV19 and TRBJ1-1 for the parts outside the CDR3, the full variable domain is DGGITQSPKYLFRKEGQNVTLSCEQNLNHDAMYWYRQDPGQGLRLIYYSQIVNDFQKGDIAEGYSVSREKKESFPLTVTSAQKNPTAFYLCASSKQGAGETEAFFGQGTRLTVV.

This chain connects TRBV27 to TRBJ2-1; possible D gene TRBD2, 7 bases. CDR1 is MNHEY, CDR2 SMNVEV, per germline (reference sequence). The CDR3 runs to 16 residues. The V and J ends lost 6 bases and 4 bases respectively, with 19 bases between them. CDR3 DNA: TGTGCCAGCAGGGGGGGGCTGGGGGATAGATACAATGAGCAGTTCTTC. It codes for CASRGGLGDRYNEQFF.

J is TRBJ2-2 and V is TRBV13, with 12 bases that match TRBD2. Per germline, CDR1 PRHDT and CDR2 FYEKMQ (reference sequence). This CDR3 is built from 18 residues. V shed 4 bases, J shed 4 bases, and the junction held 10 bases outside the gene matches. The CDR3 sequence is CASSYKTSGSSGTGELFF. The CDR3 region has the DNA TGTGCCAGCAGCTACAAGACTAGCGGGAGTTCCGGCACCGGGGAGCTGTTTTTT.

This chain links TRBV5-4 with TRBJ1-6; 9 bases agree with TRBD1. CDR3 size: 14 residues. Losses at the gene ends were 6 bases for V and 6 bases for J; bases not matched to a gene: 4. From germline, CDR1 is SGHNT and CDR2 YYREEE (reference sequence). The CDR3 is CASTLGQGNSPLHF. In DNA, the CDR3 is TGTGCCAGCACCCTGGGACAGGGTAATTCACCCCTCCACTTT.

The chain couples TRBV6-5 to TRBJ2-3, with TRBD1 identical over 9 bases. Trimming cost V 4 bases and J 0 bases; bases outside gene matches: 5. The CDR3 has 16 amino acids. Per the germline V gene, CDR1 is MNHEY and CDR2 is SVGAGI. Written as DNA, the CDR3 is TGTGCCAGCAGTTGGGGGGACAGGGCCAGCACAGATACGCAGTATTTT. It is translated as CASSWGDRASTDTQYF.

The rearrangement uses TRBV5-6 and TRBJ2-4; D may be TRBD1 (6 bases). From germline, CDR1 is SGHDT and CDR2 YYEEEE. This CDR3 is 14 amino acids long. Trimming removed 4 bases from V and 4 bases from J, with 12 bases in between. This chain's CDR3 is CASSKQGTKNIQYF. DNA for the CDR3: TGTGCCAGCAGCAAACAGGGCACTAAAAACATTCAGTACTTC.

The V gene is TRBV5-1, the J gene TRBJ1-4; a weak D match, TRBD1 (6 bases). Germline V gene sequence: CDR1 SGHRS, CDR2 YFSETQ. The CDR3 loop spans 15 amino acids. The germline V and J ends were trimmed by 6 bases and 0 bases, with 12 bases remaining between them. CDR3 sequence: CASTIGGATNEKLFF. The CDR3 DNA sequence: TGCGCCAGCACCATAGGGGGGGCAACTAATGAAAAACTGTTTTTT.

This rearrangement joins TRBV19 to TRBJ2-1; D perhaps matches TRBD2 (6 bases). The germline CDR1 and CDR2 sequences are LNHDA and SQIVND (reference sequence). With 3 bases removed from V and 9 bases from J, the gap between germline ends came to 15 bases. This CDR3 comprises 14 residues. The CDR3 sequence is CASSMVLARAEQFF. The CDR3 nucleotides are TGTGCCAGTAGTATGGTTCTAGCGAGGGCTGAGCAGTTCTTC. Using reference TRBV19 and TRBJ2-1 for the parts outside the CDR3, the full variable domain is DGGITQSPKYLFRKEGQNVTLSCEQNLNHDAMYWYRQDPGQGLRLIYYSQIVNDFQKGDIAEGYSVSREKKESFPLTVTSAQKNPTAFYLCASSMVLARAEQFFGPGTRLTVL.

This sequence joins TRBV11-2 and TRBJ1-3; weak D call: TRBD1 (5 bases). CDR1 SGHAT and CDR2 FQNNGV come from the germline V gene. CDR3 length equals 15 residues. The V end lost 3 bases, the J end lost 0 bases, and 9 bases lay between the germline ends. CDR3 DNA: TGTGCCAGCAGCTTTAATGGGGCCTCTGGAAACACCATATATTTT. Translating gives CASSFNGASGNTIYF.

The chain is built from TRBV7-9 and TRBJ2-3, with 7 positions matching TRBD1. Germline V gene sequence: CDR1 SEHNR, CDR2 FQNEAQ (reference sequence). Unmatched junction bases numbered 8, after V lost 3 bases and J lost 5 bases. CDR3 length: 15 amino acids. The CDR3: CASSFQDRAGDTQYF. As DNA, the CDR3 is TGTGCCAGCAGCTTTCAAGACAGGGCCGGAGATACGCAGTATTTT.

Only a few counts were recorded for this clone. The V and J genes are TRBV15 and TRBJ1-3, with a possible D match to TRBD1 (5 bases). CDR1 LNHNV and CDR2 YYDKDF come from the germline V gene (reference sequence). The CDR3 contains 17 residues. V was clipped by 0 bases and J by 0 bases, with 12 bases between them. The CDR3 DNA is TGTGCCACCAGCAGAGATGGGGCAGGGCTCTCTGGAAACACCATATATTTT. The encoded protein is CATSRDGAGLSGNTIYF.

This clone was seen a single time. This sequence joins TRBV18 and TRBJ1-5; D gene uncertain. The CDR3 loop spans 15 amino acids. CDR1 is KGHSH and CDR2 is LQKENI in the germline V gene. Trimming removed 3 bases at V and 0 bases at J, with 9 bases between. The CDR3 loop reads CASSPGGISNQPQHF. Here the CDR3 DNA reads TGTGCCAGCTCACCCGGCGGGATTAGCAATCAGCCCCAGCATTTT.

This chain connects TRBV10-3 to TRBJ2-3, with TRBD1 matching over 8 bases. This CDR3 has 13 residues. J was trimmed by 5 bases and V by 8 bases; bases with no gene match: 6. Germline V gene sequence: CDR1 ENHRY, CDR2 SYGVKD. CDR3 in amino acids: CAIEDRVEDTQYF. The CDR3 DNA follows: TGTGCCATCGAGGACAGGGTAGAAGATACGCAGTATTTT.

The chain recombines TRBV19 with TRBJ1-3, with 7 positions matching TRBD1. Losses at the gene ends were 5 bases for V and 2 bases for J; bases not matched to a gene: 6. CDR3 length equals 15 residues. Germline CDR1 and CDR2: LNHDA and SQIVND (reference sequence). The CDR3 DNA reads TGTGCCAGTAGTCTAACGGGACAGACTGGAAACACCATATATTTT. Protein sequence: CASSLTGQTGNTIYF.

The J gene is TRBJ1-5, the V gene TRBV2; no definite D call. With 4 bases removed from V and 3 bases from J, the gap between germline ends came to 10 bases. This CDR3 contains 14 residues. Germline values: CDR1 SNHLY, CDR2 FYNNEI. DNA of the CDR3: TGTGCCAGCAGTGCGAGGAGGGACAATCAGCCCCAGCATTTT. This codes for CASSARRDNQPQHF.

The V and J genes are TRBV2 and TRBJ1-2; the D gene is possibly TRBD1 (5 bases). CDR1 and CDR2 from the germline V gene are SNHLY and FYNNEI. The CDR3 runs to 12 residues. The V end was cut by 4 bases, the J end by 4 bases, with 7 bases between. CDR3 sequence: CASSGDSYGYTF. CDR3 in DNA: TGTGCCAGCAGTGGTGACAGCTATGGCTACACCTTC.

The genes are TRBV6-2 or TRBV6-3 and TRBJ2-3; perhaps TRBD2 as D (5 bases). Germline CDR1 and CDR2: MNHEY and SVGEGT. The V and J ends lost 5 bases and 0 bases respectively, with 9 bases between them. The CDR3 contains 14 residues. This chain's CDR3 is CASSDRGSTDTQYF. The CDR3 DNA sequence: TGTGCCAGCAGTGACCGGGGTAGCACAGATACGCAGTATTTT.

In its sample, this clone was seen once. The gene calls are TRBV4-3 and TRBJ1-2; D gene uncertain. The CDR3 length is 15 residues. Germline V gene lookup returns CDR1 LGHNA and CDR2 YSLEER. V was clipped by 0 bases and J by 4 bases, with 12 bases between them. CDR3 in amino acids: CASSQDPQAPYGYTF. CDR3 sequence (DNA): TGCGCCAGCAGCCAAGATCCCCAGGCCCCCTATGGCTACACCTTC.

J is TRBJ2-3 and V is TRBV6-6, with D possibly matching TRBD2 (6 bases). Trimming removed 2 bases from V and 4 bases from J, with 13 bases in between. The CDR3 sequence is 15 residues long. Germline CDR1 is MNHNY and CDR2 is SVGAGI (reference sequence). The CDR3 DNA sequence: TGTGCCAGCAGTTACGGGGCGGGATGGGCAGATACGCAGTATTTT. Its protein is CASSYGAGWADTQYF.

The V gene is TRBV4-1, the J gene TRBJ2-7; 8 nucleotides line up with TRBD2. Germline values: CDR1 MGHRA, CDR2 YSYEKL. CDR3 size: 14 residues. V gave up 4 bases and J gave up 5 bases; unmatched junction bases: 7. CDR3 in amino acids: CASSPHERENEQYF. CDR3 sequence (DNA): TGCGCCAGCAGCCCTCATGAGCGGGAGAACGAGCAGTACTTC.

Here the CDR3 reads CASNRGQNTGELFF. DNA for the CDR3: TGTGCCAGCAACCGGGGACAGAACACCGGGGAGCTGTTTTTT. The chain has TRBV5-5 and TRBJ2-2, with D possibly matching TRBD1 (6 bases). The CDR3 is 14 residues long. Trimming took off 6 bases at V and 1 base at J, with 10 bases between the two ends. CDR1 is SGHKS, CDR2 YYEKEE, per germline (reference sequence).

V usage is TRBV28 and J usage is TRBJ2-1; D perhaps matches TRBD2 (6 bases). V was pared by 7 bases and J by 0 bases, with 10 bases between. Germline V gene lookup returns CDR1 MDHEN and CDR2 SYDVKM. The CDR3 is 14 residues long. CDR3 protein: CASIRGSSYNEQFF. The CDR3 DNA reads TGTGCCAGCATACGGGGGAGCTCCTACAATGAGCAGTTCTTC.

This chain connects TRBV28 to TRBJ2-7; TRBD2 agrees at 9 bases. Germline lookup yields CDR1 MDHEN and CDR2 SYDVKM. Unmatched junction bases numbered 11, after V lost 10 bases and J lost 4 bases. The CDR3 has 14 residues. CDR3 protein: CATLSSGSRYEQYF. For the CDR3, the DNA is TGTGCCACCCTGAGTAGCGGGAGTAGGTACGAGCAGTACTTC.